This is a list of T cell receptor beta chains from one sample in a study of T cell responses to AZD1222 COVID-19 vaccine. Sequenced by immunoSEQ multiplex PCR; TCRdb stores in-frame clones only, minus some. The table records 180,000 or so clones, just over 85% of them present only once. The specimen was peripheral blood, collected on day 0 of AZD1222 vaccination. Receptors originate from an adult in good health. Each CDR3 is given with its conserved first and last residue. The D gene is left open where the match is weak. Part of the rows lack a size; the others show once, few, many or a class for expanded clones.

abundance	v_gene	d_gene	j_gene	CDR3nt	CDR3aa
few	TRBV7-2	NA	TRBJ2-7	TGTGCCAGCAGCTTAAGGCAGGGAAGGCTTTACGAGCAGTACTTC	CASSLRQGRLYEQYF
NA	TRBV9	TRBD1	TRBJ1-6	TGTGCCAGCAGTGCCACGGGACAGGGGGGTTCACCCCTCCACTTT	CASSATGQGGSPLHF
NA	TRBV11-1	NA	TRBJ2-4	TGTGCCAGCACCACAGGAGCCAAAAACATTCAGTACTTC	CASTTGAKNIQYF
NA	TRBV6-1	TRBD1	TRBJ1-6	TGTGCCAGCAGTGACGGAGGGGGCGGCAATTCACCCCTCCACTTT	CASSDGGGGNSPLHF
NA	TRBV6-2/TRBV6-3	NA	TRBJ2-2	TGTGCCAGCAGTTACTCGGTATCAGGGCAAGGGGAGCTGTTTTTT	CASSYSVSGQGELFF
few	TRBV7-7	NA	TRBJ2-2	TGTGCCAGCAGCTCTAGGGCGAACACCGGGGAGCTGTTTTTT	CASSSRANTGELFF
once	TRBV7-3	NA	TRBJ1-1	TGTGCCAGCAGCTTAGGCAGGATTAACACTGAAGCTTTCTTT	CASSLGRINTEAFF
NA	TRBV7-9	NA	TRBJ1-2	TGTGCCAGCAGCTTAGGGGACACAGCCTTC	CASSLGDTAF
NA	TRBV3-1/TRBV3-2	TRBD2	TRBJ2-5	TGTGCCAGCAGCAAGGCCGGGGCGGGGGGGCCGTTGGAGACCCAGTACTTC	CASSKAGAGGPLETQYF
NA	TRBV7-9	NA	TRBJ2-7	TGTGCCAGCAGCTTACAGGACTTACCTGCGTACTTC	CASSLQDLPAYF
NA	TRBV3-1/TRBV3-2	NA	TRBJ1-3	TGTGCCAGCAGCCCACGGGGCGCTGGAAACACCATATATTTT	CASSPRGAGNTIYF
NA	TRBV28	NA	TRBJ1-2	TGTGCCAGCAGTTATCGACGCAGGGGCCTCATTTATAACTATGGCTACACCTTC	CASSYRRRGLIYNYGYTF
NA	TRBV6-5	NA	TRBJ1-2	TGTGCCAGCAGTTACTCGCGGAAGGGTGGCTACACCTTC	CASSYSRKGGYTF
NA	TRBV11-2	NA	TRBJ2-2	TGTGCCAGCATGAACCGGGGGCCCGGGGAGCTGTTTTTT	CASMNRGPGELFF
NA	TRBV28	TRBD1	TRBJ2-1	TGTGCCAGCAGTTTTAGGACAGGGGTAAGGAATGAGCAGTTCTTC	CASSFRTGVRNEQFF
NA	TRBV28	NA	TRBJ1-1	TGTGCCAGCAGTCCTCGACGGAACACTGAAGCTTTCTTT	CASSPRRNTEAFF
few	TRBV7-9	NA	TRBJ1-1	TGTGCCAGCAGCCTCCCGGGAGGGAACACTGAAGCTTTCTTT	CASSLPGGNTEAFF
once	TRBV7-9	TRBD1	TRBJ2-2	TGTGCCAGCAGCCGGGACAGACCTACCGGGGAGCTGTTTTTT	CASSRDRPTGELFF
NA	TRBV11-2	TRBD1	TRBJ2-5	TGTGCCAGCAGCTCCCACCCGGGACAGGGGAGGGAGACCCAGTACTTC	CASSSHPGQGRETQYF
once	TRBV6-2/TRBV6-3	NA	TRBJ2-2	TGTGCCAGCAGTTACTCACCAGGGCCCGGGGAGCTGTTTTTT	CASSYSPGPGELFF
NA	TRBV18	TRBD2	TRBJ2-7	TGTGCCAGCTCACCTCCGGGGGGCTCCTACGAGCAGTACTTC	CASSPPGGSYEQYF
NA	TRBV2	NA	TRBJ2-4	TGTGCCAGCAGTCTGAAAAACATTCAGTACTTC	CASSLKNIQYF
NA	TRBV29-1	NA	TRBJ1-2	TGCAGCGTTGAAGACCGGACAGAAGACAACTATGGCTACACCTTC	CSVEDRTEDNYGYTF
NA	TRBV11-2	NA	TRBJ1-1	TGTGCCAGCAGTTTAAGGGGTTGGGAGGCTGAAGCTTTCTTT	CASSLRGWEAEAFF
once	TRBV25-1	TRBD1	TRBJ1-2	TGTGCCAGCAGTGAATCGGGGACAGGCGGCTACACCTTC	CASSESGTGGYTF
NA	TRBV25-1	NA	TRBJ1-6	TGTGCCAGCAGGGCTAATGTGGGGCGGGGGCCCCTCCACTTT	CASRANVGRGPLHF
NA	TRBV7-3	NA	TRBJ1-2	TGTGCCAGCAGCTTAGGGGAGCGGGATGGCTACACCTTC	CASSLGERDGYTF
NA	TRBV7-6	NA	TRBJ2-2	TGTGCCAGCAGCTTTCAGTCCGGAATTTGGTCCGGGGAGCTGTTTTTT	CASSFQSGIWSGELFF
NA	TRBV2	TRBD2	TRBJ2-1	TGTGCCAGCAGTGAAATCAGCGGGGGGTACAATGAGCAGTTCTTC	CASSEISGGYNEQFF
NA	TRBV7-2	TRBD1	TRBJ1-6	TGTGCCAGCAGCTTAGTCGACAGGGCTTACAATTCACCCCTCCACTTT	CASSLVDRAYNSPLHF
NA	TRBV6-5	TRBD1	TRBJ1-4	TGTGCCAGCAGTTCGGGCAGGGGGGAATGGGAAAAACTGTTTTTT	CASSSGRGEWEKLFF
NA	TRBV5-1	NA	TRBJ1-2	TGCGCCAGCAGTGCTACGGCGGGGGGCGATGGCTACACCTTC	CASSATAGGDGYTF